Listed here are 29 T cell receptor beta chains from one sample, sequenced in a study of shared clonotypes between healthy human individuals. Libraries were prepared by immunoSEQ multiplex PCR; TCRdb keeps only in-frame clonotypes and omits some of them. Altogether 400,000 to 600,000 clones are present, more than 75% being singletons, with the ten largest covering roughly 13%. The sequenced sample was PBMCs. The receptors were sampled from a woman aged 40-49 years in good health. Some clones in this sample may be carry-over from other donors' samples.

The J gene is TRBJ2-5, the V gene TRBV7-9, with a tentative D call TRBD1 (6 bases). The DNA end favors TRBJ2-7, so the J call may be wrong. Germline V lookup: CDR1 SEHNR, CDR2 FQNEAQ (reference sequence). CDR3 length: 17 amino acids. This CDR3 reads CASSDRPDRYWSHEQYF. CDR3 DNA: TGTGCCAGCAGCGACCGACCCGACAGGTACTGGTCCCACGAGCAGTACTTC.

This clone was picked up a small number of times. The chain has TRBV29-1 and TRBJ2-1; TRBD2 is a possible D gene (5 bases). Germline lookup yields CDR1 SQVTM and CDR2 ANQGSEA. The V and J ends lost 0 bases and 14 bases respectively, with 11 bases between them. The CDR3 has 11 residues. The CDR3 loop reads CSVEDLAWKFF. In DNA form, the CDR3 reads TGCAGCGTTGAAGACTTAGCGTGGAAGTTCTTC.

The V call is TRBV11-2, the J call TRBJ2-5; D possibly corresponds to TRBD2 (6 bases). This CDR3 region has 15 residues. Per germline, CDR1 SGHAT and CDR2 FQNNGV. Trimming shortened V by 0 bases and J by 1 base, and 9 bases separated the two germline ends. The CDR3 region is CASSLDGTVQETQYF. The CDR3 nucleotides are TGTGCCAGCAGCTTAGATGGGACTGTCCAAGAGACCCAGTACTTC.

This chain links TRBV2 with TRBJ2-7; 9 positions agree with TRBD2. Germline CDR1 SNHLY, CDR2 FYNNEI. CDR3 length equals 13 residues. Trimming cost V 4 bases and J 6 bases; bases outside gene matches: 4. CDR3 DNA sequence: TGTGCCAGCAGTGGCGAAGCGGGAGGCGAGCAGTACTTC. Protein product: CASSGEAGGEQYF.

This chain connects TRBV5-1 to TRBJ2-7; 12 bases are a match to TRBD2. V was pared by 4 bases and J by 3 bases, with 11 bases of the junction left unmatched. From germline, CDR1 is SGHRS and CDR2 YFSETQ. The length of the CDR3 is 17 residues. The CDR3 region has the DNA TGCGCCAGCAGCCCTATGACTAGCGGGAGAGCGAACTACGAGCAGTACTTC. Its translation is CASSPMTSGRANYEQYF. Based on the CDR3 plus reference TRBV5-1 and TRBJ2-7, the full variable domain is KAGVTQTPRYLIKTRGQQVTLSCSPISGHRSVSWYQQTPGQGLQFLFEYFSETQRNKGNFPGRFSGRQFSNSRSEMNVSTLELGDSALYLCASSPMTSGRANYEQYFGPGTRLTVT.

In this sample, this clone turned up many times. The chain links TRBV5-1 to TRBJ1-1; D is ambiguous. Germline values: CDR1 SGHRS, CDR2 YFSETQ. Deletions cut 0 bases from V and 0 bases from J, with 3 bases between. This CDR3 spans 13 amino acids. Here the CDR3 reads CASSLDVNTEAFF. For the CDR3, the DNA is TGCGCCAGCAGCTTGGACGTGAACACTGAAGCTTTCTTT.

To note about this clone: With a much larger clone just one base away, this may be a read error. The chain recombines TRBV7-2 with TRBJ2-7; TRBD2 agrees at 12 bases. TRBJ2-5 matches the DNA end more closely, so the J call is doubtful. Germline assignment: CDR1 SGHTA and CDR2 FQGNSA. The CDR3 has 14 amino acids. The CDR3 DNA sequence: TGTGCCAGCAGCACCGGACTAGCGGGGGAGACCCAGTACTTC. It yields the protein CASSTGLAGETQYF.

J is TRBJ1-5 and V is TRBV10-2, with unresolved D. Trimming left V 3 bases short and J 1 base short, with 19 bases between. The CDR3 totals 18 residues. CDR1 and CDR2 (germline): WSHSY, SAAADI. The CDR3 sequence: CASSEGYSLVKSNQPQHF. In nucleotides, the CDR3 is TGCGCCAGCAGTGAAGGGTACAGCCTGGTTAAAAGCAATCAGCCCCAGCATTTT.

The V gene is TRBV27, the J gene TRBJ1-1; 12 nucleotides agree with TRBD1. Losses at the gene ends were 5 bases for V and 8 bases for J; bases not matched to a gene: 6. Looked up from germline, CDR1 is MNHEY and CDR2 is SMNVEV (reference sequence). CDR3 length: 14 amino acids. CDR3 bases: TGTGCCAGCAGTCACCGGGGACAGGGGGCGGAAGCTTTCTTT. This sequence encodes CASSHRGQGAEAFF.

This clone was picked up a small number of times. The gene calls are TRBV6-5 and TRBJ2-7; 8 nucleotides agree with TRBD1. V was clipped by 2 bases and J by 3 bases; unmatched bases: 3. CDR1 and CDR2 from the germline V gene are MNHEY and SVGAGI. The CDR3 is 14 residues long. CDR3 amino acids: CASSYGQGYYEQYF. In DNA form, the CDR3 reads TGTGCCAGCAGTTACGGACAGGGATACTACGAGCAGTACTTC.

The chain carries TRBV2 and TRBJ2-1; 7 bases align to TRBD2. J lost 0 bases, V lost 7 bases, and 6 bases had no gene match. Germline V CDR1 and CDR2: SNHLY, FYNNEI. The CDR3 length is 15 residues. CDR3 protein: CASTLTSSSYNEQFF. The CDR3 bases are TGTGCCAGCACCCTGACTAGCAGCTCCTACAATGAGCAGTTCTTC. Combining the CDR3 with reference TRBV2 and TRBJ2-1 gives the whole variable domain EPEVTQTPSHQVTQMGQEVILRCVPISNHLYFYWYRQILGQKVEFLVSFYNNEISEKSEIFDDQFSVERPDGSNFTLKIRSTKLEDSAMYFCASTLTSSSYNEQFFGPGTRLTVL.

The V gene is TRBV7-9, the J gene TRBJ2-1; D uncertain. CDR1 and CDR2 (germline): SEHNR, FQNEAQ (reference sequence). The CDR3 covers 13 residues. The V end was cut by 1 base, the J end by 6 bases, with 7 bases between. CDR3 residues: CASSLELPNEQFF. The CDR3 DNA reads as TGTGCCAGCAGCTTAGAACTCCCCAATGAGCAGTTCTTC.

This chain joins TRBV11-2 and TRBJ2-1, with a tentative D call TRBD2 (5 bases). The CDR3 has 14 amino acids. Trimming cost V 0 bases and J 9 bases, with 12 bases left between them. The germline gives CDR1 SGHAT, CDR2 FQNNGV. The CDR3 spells CASSLDPPSSEQFF. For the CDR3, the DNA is TGTGCCAGCAGCTTAGACCCCCCTAGCTCTGAGCAGTTCTTC.

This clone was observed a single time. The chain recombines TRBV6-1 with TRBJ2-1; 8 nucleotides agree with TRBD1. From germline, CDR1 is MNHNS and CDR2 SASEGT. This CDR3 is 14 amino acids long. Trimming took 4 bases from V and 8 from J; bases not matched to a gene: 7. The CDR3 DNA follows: TGTGCCAGCAGTGGGACAGGGAGAAGGTATGAGCAGTTCTTC. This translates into CASSGTGRRYEQFF.

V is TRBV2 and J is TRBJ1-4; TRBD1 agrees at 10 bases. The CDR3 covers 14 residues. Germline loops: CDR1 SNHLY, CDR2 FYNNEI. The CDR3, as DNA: TGTGTCACGAGCCGGGACAGGGGTTATGAAAAACTGTTTTTT. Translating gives CVTSRDRGYEKLFF.

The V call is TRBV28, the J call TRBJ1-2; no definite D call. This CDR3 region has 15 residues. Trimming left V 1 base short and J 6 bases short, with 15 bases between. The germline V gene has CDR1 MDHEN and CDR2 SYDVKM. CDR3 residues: CASSLYSVVSDGYTF. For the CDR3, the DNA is TGTGCCAGCAGTTTATACAGCGTTGTATCCGATGGCTACACCTTC.

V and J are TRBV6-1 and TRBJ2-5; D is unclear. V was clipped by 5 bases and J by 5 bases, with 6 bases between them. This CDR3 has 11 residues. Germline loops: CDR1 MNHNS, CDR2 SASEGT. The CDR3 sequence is CASSNSETQYF. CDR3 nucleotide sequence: TGTGCCAGCAGTAACTCGGAGACCCAGTACTTC.

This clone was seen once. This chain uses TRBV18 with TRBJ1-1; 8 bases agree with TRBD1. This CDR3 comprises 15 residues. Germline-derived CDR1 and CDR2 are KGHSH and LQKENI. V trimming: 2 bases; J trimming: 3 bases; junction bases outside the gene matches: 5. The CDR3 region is CASSPGQGQYTEAFF. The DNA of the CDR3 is TGTGCCAGCTCACCAGGACAGGGACAGTACACTGAAGCTTTCTTT.

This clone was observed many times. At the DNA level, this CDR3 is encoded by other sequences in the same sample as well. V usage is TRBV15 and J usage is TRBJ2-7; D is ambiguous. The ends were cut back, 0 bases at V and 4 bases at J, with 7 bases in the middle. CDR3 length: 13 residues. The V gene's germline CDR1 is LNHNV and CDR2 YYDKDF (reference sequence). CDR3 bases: TGTGCCACCAGCAGAGATCTTGGGTACGAGCAGTACTTC. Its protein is CATSRDLGYEQYF.

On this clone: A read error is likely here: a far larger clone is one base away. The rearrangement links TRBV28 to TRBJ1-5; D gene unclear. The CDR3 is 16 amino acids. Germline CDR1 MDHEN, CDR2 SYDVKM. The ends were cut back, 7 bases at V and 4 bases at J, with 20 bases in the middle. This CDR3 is CASNLTSRIPNQPQHF. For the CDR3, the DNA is TGTGCCAGCAATTTGACCAGCCGCATCCCAAATCAGCCCCAGCATTTT.

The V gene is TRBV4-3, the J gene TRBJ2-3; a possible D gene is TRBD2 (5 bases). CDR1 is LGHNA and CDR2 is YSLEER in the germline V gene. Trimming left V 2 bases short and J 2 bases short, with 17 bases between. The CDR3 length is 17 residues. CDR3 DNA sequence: TGCGCCAGCAGCCAACACGGTAGCTCTGACTACACAGATACGCAGTATTTT. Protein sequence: CASSQHGSSDYTDTQYF.

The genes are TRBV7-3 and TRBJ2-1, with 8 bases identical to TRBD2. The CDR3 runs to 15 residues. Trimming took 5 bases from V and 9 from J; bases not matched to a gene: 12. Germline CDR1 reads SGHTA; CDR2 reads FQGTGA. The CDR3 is CASSRTSGPFGEQFF. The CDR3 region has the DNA TGTGCCAGCAGCCGTACTAGCGGACCATTTGGTGAGCAGTTCTTC.

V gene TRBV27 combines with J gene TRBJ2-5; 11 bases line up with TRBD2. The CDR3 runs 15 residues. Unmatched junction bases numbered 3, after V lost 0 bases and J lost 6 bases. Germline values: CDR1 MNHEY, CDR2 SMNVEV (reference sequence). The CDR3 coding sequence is TGTGCCAGCAGTTTATCTAGCGGGAGGGCGAAGACCCAGTACTTC. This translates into CASSLSSGRAKTQYF.

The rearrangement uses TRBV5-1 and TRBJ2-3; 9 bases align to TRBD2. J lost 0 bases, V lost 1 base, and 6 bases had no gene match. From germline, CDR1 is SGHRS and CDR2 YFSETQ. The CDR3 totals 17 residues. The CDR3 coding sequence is TGCGCCAGCAGCTTGTTCCTAGCGGGATCTAGCACAGATACGCAGTATTTT. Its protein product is CASSLFLAGSSTDTQYF.

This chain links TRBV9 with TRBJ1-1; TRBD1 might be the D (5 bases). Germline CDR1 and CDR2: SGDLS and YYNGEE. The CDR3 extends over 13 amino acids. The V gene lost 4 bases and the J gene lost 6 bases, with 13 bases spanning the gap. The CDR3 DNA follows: TGTGCCAGCAGCCCTTTGGGGCGATCTGAAGCTTTCTTT. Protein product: CASSPLGRSEAFF.

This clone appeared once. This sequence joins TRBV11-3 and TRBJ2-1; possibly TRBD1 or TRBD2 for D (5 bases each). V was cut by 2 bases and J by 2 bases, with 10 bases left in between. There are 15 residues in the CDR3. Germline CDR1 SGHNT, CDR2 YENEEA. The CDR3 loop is CASSLSGTPYNEQFF. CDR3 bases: TGTGCCAGCAGCTTATCCGGGACCCCCTACAATGAGCAGTTCTTC.

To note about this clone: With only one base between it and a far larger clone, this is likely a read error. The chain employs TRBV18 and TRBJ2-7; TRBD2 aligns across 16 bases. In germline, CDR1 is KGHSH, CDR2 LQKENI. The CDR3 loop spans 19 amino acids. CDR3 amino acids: CASSLGLAGGPGHLYGQYF. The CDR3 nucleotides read TGTGCCAGCTCACTGGGACTAGCGGGAGGGCCTGGGCACCTTTACGGGCAGTACTTC. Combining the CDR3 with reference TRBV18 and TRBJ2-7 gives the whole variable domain NAGVMQNPRHLVRRRGQEARLRCSPMKGHSHVYWYRQLPEEGLKFMVYLQKENIIDESGMPKERFSAEFPKEGPSILRIQQVVRGDSAAYFCASSLGLAGGPGHLYGQYFGPGTRLTVT.

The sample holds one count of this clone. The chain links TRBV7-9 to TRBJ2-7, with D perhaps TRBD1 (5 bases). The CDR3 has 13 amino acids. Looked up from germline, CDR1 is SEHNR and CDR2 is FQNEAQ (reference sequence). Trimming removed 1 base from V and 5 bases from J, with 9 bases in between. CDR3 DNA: TGTGCCAGCAGCTTAGGGTTGGACAACGAGCAGTACTTC. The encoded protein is CASSLGLDNEQYF.

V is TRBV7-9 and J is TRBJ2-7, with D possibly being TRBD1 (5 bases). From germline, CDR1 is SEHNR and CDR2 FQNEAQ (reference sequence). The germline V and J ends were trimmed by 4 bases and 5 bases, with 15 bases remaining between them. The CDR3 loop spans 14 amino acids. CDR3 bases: TGTGCCAGCAGCTCGAACAGACAGACCAACGAGCAGTACTTC. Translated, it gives CASSSNRQTNEQYF.